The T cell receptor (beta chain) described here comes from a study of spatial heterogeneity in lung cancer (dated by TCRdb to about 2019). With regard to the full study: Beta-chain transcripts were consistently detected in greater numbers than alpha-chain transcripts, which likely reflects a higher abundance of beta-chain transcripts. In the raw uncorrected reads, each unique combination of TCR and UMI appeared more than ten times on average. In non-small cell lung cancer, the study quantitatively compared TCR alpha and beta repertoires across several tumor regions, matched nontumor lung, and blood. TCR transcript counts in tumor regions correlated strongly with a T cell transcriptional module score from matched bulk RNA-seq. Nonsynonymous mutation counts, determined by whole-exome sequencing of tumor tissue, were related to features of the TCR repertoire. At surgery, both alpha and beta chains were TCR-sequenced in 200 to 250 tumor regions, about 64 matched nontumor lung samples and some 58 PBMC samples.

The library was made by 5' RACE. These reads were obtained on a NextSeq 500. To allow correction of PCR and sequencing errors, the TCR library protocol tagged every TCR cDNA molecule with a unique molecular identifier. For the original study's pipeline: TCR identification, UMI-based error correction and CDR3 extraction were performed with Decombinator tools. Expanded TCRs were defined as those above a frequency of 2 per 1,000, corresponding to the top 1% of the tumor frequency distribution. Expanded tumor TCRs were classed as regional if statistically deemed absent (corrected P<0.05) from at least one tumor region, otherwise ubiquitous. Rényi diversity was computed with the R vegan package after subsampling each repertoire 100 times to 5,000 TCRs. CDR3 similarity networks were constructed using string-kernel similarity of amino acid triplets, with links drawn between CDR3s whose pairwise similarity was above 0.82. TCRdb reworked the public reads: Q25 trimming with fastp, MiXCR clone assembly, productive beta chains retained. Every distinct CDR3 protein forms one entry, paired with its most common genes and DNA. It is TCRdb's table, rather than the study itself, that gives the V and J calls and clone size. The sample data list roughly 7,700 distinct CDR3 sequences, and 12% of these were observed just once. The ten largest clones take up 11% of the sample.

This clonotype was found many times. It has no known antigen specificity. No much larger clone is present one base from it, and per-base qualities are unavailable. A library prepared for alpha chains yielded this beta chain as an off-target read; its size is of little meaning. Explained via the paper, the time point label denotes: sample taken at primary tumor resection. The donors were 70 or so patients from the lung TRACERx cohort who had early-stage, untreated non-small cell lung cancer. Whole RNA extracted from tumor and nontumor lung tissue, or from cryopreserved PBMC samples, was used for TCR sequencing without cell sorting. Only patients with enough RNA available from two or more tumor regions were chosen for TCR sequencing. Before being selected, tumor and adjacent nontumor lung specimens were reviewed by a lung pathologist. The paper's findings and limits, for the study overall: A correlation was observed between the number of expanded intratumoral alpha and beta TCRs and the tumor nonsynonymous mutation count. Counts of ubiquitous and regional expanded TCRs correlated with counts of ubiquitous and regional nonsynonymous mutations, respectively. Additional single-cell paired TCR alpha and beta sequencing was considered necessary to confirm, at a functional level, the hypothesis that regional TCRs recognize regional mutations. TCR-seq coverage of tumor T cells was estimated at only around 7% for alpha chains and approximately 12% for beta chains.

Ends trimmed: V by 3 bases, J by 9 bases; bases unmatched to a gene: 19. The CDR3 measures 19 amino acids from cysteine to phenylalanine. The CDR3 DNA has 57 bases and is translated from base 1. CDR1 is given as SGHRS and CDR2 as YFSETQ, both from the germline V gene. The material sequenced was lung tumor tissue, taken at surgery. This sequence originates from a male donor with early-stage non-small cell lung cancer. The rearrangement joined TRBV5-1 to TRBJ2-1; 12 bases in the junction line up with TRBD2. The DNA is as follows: TGCGCCAGCAGCTCCCCCGGGACTAGCGGGCTGGCCCGTTTGGCTGAGCAGTTCTTC. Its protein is CASSSPGTSGLARLAEQFF.